Below, 4 T cell receptor beta chains from the same sample are listed, as sequenced in a study of blood T cell repertoires in COVID-19. The assay was immunoSEQ multiplex PCR, and TCRdb's table has in-frame clones only and misses some. The top ten hold 0.6% to 0.7% of the sample, which has around 470,000 clones, less than 95% seen once. Sequenced: PBMCs or T cells enriched from blood (not recorded which). These receptors were taken from a man aged 18 to 30 who had recovered from COVID-19.

This sequence joins TRBV6-4 and TRBJ1-2, with 7 bases that match TRBD1. Germline V gene sequence: CDR1 MRHNA, CDR2 SNTAGT. This CDR3 is built from 14 residues. The V segment lost 0 bases and the J segment 4 bases; nucleotides outside the gene matches: 2. CDR3 DNA sequence: TGTGCCAGCAGTGACTCAGGGGGCCTCTATGGCTACACCTTC. Its protein product is CASSDSGGLYGYTF.

DNA of the CDR3: TGTGCCAGCAGCTCTCGCTATGATACGCAGTATTTT. This encodes CASSSRYDTQYF. The chain links TRBV11-3 to TRBJ2-3; D is uncertain. The CDR3 totals 12 residues. Germline V gene lookup returns CDR1 SGHNT and CDR2 YENEEA. Trimming shortened V by 4 bases and J by 6 bases, and 8 bases separated the two germline ends.

The chain combines TRBV5-1 with TRBJ1-3, with 8 bases matching TRBD1. The CDR3 runs 16 residues. Germline values: CDR1 SGHRS, CDR2 YFSETQ. After removal of 4 bases from V and 0 bases from J, the junction contained 6 bases not matched to a gene. The CDR3 nucleotides read TGCGCCAGCAGCCAAACAGGGGGTAGCTCTGGAAACACCATATATTTT. It encodes CASSQTGGSSGNTIYF.

The chain employs TRBV14 and TRBJ1-2; D remains ambiguous. Germline CDR1 reads SGHDN; CDR2 reads FVKESK. V lost 1 base and J 5 bases, leaving 5 bases between the germline ends. The CDR3 covers 12 residues. CDR3 region: CASSQALYGYTF. As DNA, the CDR3 is TGTGCCAGCAGCCAAGCTTTATATGGCTACACCTTC.